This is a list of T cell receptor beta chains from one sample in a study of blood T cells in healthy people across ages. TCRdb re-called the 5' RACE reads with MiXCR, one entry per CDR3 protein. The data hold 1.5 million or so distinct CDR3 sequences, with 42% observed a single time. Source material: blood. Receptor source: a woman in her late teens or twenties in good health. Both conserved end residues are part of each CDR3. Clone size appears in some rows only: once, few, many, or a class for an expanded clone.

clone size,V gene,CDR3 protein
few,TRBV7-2,CASSFVYLTGGWNGYTF
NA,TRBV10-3,CAISAVRLAGVEYTQYF
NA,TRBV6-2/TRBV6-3,CASSSDRNEKLFF
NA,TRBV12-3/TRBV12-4,CASSLTSAYTTDTQYF
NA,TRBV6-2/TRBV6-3,CASSYPAGGLYEQYF
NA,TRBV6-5,CATRRRTSGEQFF
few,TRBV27,CASSLSEYYGYTF
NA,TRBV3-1,CASSNQAGPQETQYF
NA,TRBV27,CASSPGTGPQYF
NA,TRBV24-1,CATRTTRTGNTEAFF
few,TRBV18,CASSPVVTAGAKNIQYF
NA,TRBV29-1,CSVGNGGSTEAFF
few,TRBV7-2,CASSLSPLGASGRETQYF
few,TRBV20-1,CSARDLPTGATEAFF